The TCR beta chain described here comes from a study of human T cells and chemical hapten exposure. In the study overall: Patch testing was performed with 0.01% DPC on the upper back, with reading at 6 days.

This CDR3 has 12 amino acids. Deletions cut 2 bases from V and 7 bases from J, with 8 bases between. The germline CDR1 and CDR2 sequences are DFQATT and SNEGSKA (reference sequence). Time point here: patch test 1, 2 weeks after DPC sensitization. Treatment in this sample: therapeutic diphenylcyclopropenone sensitization with weekly scalp DPC. TCRdb used MiXCR to reprocess the RACE reads, holding one entry per CDR3 protein. The sample records some 380,000 distinct CDR3 sequences, approximately 5% being singletons. The clonotype was recovered from a woman aged 45-59 years with alopecia areata. Some clones in this sample may be carry-over from other donors' samples. The sample consisted of whole blood, taken in connection with sensitization to the hapten diphenylcyclopropenone (DPC). The rearrangement joins TRBV20-1 to TRBJ2-2; D not resolved. In DNA form, the CDR3 reads TGCAGTGCTAGAACCGACGGCGGGGAGCTGTTTTTT. It specifies CSARTDGGELFF.